Listed here is a single TCR beta chain. Its cognate antigen is unknown. Germline V gene lookup returns CDR1 LNHNV and CDR2 YYDKDF (reference sequence). The junction had 5 bases not matched to a gene; V was cut back by 8 bases and J by 6 bases. The CDR3 runs to 14 residues. Primers: 60 Vbeta forward and 13 Jbeta reverse. Sequenced by immunoSEQ multiplex PCR; TCRdb stores in-frame clones only, minus some. The table lists more than 80,000 clones, approximately 86% of them singletons. The data are from a study of cytomegalovirus exposure and HLA in healthy donors. Study background: Roughly 77 million unique TCRs from HLA-typed donors made up an early data release. Study-wide results and limits: Information on immune exposure was restricted to one variable (CMV serostatus). The authors listed about 170 TCR beta chains as cytomegalovirus-associated. Sequencing probably produced one cluster of sequence variants that were highly shared.

This clonotype originated in a man in his thirties or forties in good health and CMV-seropositive. The chain couples TRBV15 to TRBJ2-1; TRBD2 aligns across 12 bases. Sequencing was done on a sample of PBMCs. The DNA of the CDR3 is TGTGCCACCTTCCTAGCGGGGGGGGTCAATGAGCAGTTCTTC. Translating gives CATFLAGGVNEQFF.